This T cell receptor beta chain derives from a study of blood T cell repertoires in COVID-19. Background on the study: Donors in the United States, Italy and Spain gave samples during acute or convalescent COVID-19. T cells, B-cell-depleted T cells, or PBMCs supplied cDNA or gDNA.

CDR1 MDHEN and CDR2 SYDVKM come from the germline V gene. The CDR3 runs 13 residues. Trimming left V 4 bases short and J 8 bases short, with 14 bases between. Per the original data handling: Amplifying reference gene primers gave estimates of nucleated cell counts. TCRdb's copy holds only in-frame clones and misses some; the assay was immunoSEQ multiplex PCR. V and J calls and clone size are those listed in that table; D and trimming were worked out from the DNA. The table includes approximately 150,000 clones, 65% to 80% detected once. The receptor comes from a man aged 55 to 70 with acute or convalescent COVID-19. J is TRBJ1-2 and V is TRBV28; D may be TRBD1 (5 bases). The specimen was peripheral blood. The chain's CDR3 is CASSSGDVRGYTF. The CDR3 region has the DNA TGTGCCAGCAGTTCGGGGGACGTTCGGGGCTACACCTTC.